Sequencing of this T cell receptor (beta chain) was carried out in a study of T cells in Graves' hyperthyroidism and ophthalmopathy. Study overall: Peripheral blood was obtained at initial diagnosis, preceding any treatment. Study conclusions and caveats: From stable hyperthyroidism, ophthalmopathy was separated by a 13 V-J model.

Ophthalmopathy patients had moderate-to-severe active disease, CAS ≥3, NOSPECS ≥4, and disease duration under 3 months. It was 8 to 10 ml of fresh peripheral blood that supplied the PBMCs. TCR beta CDR3 region amplification was performed from RNA transcripts. The HTBI primer set served for first-round RT-PCR of the TCR CDR3. TCRdb re-called the multiplex PCR reads through MiXCR, storing one row per CDR3 protein. The table shows hundreds of thousands of distinct CDR3 sequences, with around 24% occurring only once. On this clonotype: Its antigen is as yet unknown.

V was pared by 3 bases and J by 3 bases, with 4 bases of the junction left unmatched. The CDR3 is 15 amino acids. Germline CDR1 reads GTSNPN; CDR2 reads SVGIG (reference sequence). The sequenced material came from blood. The sequence came from a woman younger than 45 with Graves' ophthalmopathy. V and J are TRBV30 and TRBJ2-5, with TRBD2 matching over 13 bases. DNA for the CDR3: TGTGCCTGGAGCAGACTAGCGGGGGGCGAAGAGACCCAGTACTTC. Translated, it gives CAWSRLAGGEETQYF.